These 18 T cell receptor beta chains were all obtained from the same sample, sequenced in a study of T cell responses to AZD1222 COVID-19 vaccine. This table comes from immunoSEQ multiplex PCR, and its TCRdb copy is limited to in-frame clones, with some not included. Of about 120,000 clones listed, about 93% are singletons. Here the sequenced sample was peripheral blood, taken 28 days after the second dose of the MenACWY control vaccine. The source is an adult who received the MenACWY meningococcal vaccine as a control.

The genes are TRBV20-1 and TRBJ2-1; D gene uncertain. The CDR3 totals 10 residues. Per the germline V gene, CDR1 is DFQATT and CDR2 is SNEGSKA (reference sequence). The V end lost 3 bases, the J end lost 8 bases, and 5 bases lay between the germline ends. The CDR3 DNA reads TGCAGTGCTAGCCATGATGAGCAGTTCTTC. Its translation: CSASHDEQFF.

The chain links TRBV28 to TRBJ1-2; TRBD1 aligns across 8 bases. Germline V gene sequence: CDR1 MDHEN, CDR2 SYDVKM. The CDR3 is made up of 14 amino acids. The V and J ends lost 6 bases and 2 bases, in that order; junction bases with no gene match: 5. The CDR3 sequence: CASRDQGANYGYTF. The CDR3 DNA follows: TGTGCCAGCAGAGACCAGGGGGCAAACTATGGCTACACCTTC.

This clone has just one count. This chain connects TRBV7-2 to TRBJ2-6; D remains ambiguous. V lost 2 bases and J lost 2, with 10 bases in between. This CDR3 is 16 amino acids long. Germline lookup yields CDR1 SGHTA and CDR2 FQGNSA. CDR3: CASSLLVATGANVLTF. CDR3 in DNA: TGTGCCAGCAGCTTATTGGTCGCGACTGGGGCCAACGTCCTGACTTTC.

The V call is TRBV5-1, the J call TRBJ2-2; the D gene is possibly TRBD1 (7 bases). Germline-derived CDR1 and CDR2 are SGHRS and YFSETQ. V lost 3 bases to trimming and J lost 4 bases, with 10 bases between them. This CDR3 has 14 residues. The CDR3 DNA sequence: TGCGCCAGCAGCTCGGGGGACAGCACCGGGGAGCTGTTTTTT. Its translation is CASSSGDSTGELFF. Using reference TRBV5-1 and TRBJ2-2 for the parts outside the CDR3, the full variable domain is KAGVTQTPRYLIKTRGQQVTLSCSPISGHRSVSWYQQTPGQGLQFLFEYFSETQRNKGNFPGRFSGRQFSNSRSEMNVSTLELGDSALYLCASSSGDSTGELFFGEGSRLTVL.

The gene calls are TRBV6-4 and TRBJ2-1; TRBD2 matches at 10 bases. Germline lookup yields CDR1 MRHNA and CDR2 SNTAGT. The CDR3 consists of 15 residues. Unmatched junction bases numbered 8, after V lost 5 bases and J lost 7 bases. This chain's CDR3 is CASSSSGSPGNEQFF. In DNA, the CDR3 is TGTGCCAGCAGTTCTAGCGGGAGCCCCGGAAATGAGCAGTTCTTC.

This chain links TRBV28 with TRBJ2-7, with TRBD1 matching 9 bases. Germline V lookup: CDR1 MDHEN, CDR2 SYDVKM. V lost 2 bases, J lost 2 bases, and 4 bases stayed unmatched. The CDR3 is 15 residues long. CDR3 nucleotide sequence: TGTGCCAGCAGTTTACCCGGGACAGGGACCTACGAGCAGTACTTC. Its translation is CASSLPGTGTYEQYF.

The rearrangement joins TRBV19 to TRBJ1-5; the D gene is possibly TRBD1 (6 bases). This CDR3 is 15 amino acids long. V was shortened by 5 bases and J by 1 base, with 12 bases between the two germline ends. Germline lookup yields CDR1 LNHDA and CDR2 SQIVND (reference sequence). The CDR3, as DNA: TGTGCCAGTAGTTGGGGCAGGGGAAGCAATCAGCCCCAGCATTTT. Translated, it gives CASSWGRGSNQPQHF.

The V and J genes are TRBV7-9 and TRBJ1-1, with D maybe TRBD1 (5 bases). Between the trimmed V and J ends, which lost 0 bases and 1 base, there was a span of 9 bases. The germline gives CDR1 SEHNR, CDR2 FQNEAQ (reference sequence). There are 15 residues in the CDR3. CDR3 coding DNA: TGTGCCAGCAGCTTAGCTGGGACGGCGAACACTGAAGCTTTCTTT. As protein: CASSLAGTANTEAFF.

This clone was counted between two and nine times. The chain is built from TRBV5-1 and TRBJ2-3, with 7 bases that match TRBD2. V gave up 0 bases and J gave up 4 bases; unmatched junction bases: 8. There are 16 residues in the CDR3. Germline V CDR1 and CDR2: SGHRS, YFSETQ. The CDR3 nucleotides are TGCGCCAGCAGCTTGGATTCGGGGGGAGTGTCAGATACGCAGTATTTT. It yields the protein CASSLDSGGVSDTQYF.

The CDR3 loop reads CASSVTELAGPYNEQFF. The CDR3 nucleotides read TGTGCCAGCAGCGTGACCGAACTAGCGGGGCCCTACAATGAGCAGTTCTTC. V usage is TRBV9 and J usage is TRBJ2-1; 10 bases map to TRBD2. V was pared by 2 bases and J by 2 bases, with 7 bases of the junction left unmatched. Germline V lookup: CDR1 SGDLS, CDR2 YYNGEE. CDR3 length: 17 residues.

The chain is built from TRBV19 and TRBJ2-6, with a possible D match to TRBD1 (5 bases). The CDR3 is 17 residues long. V gave up 1 base and J gave up 1 base, with 11 bases separating them. Germline V lookup: CDR1 LNHDA, CDR2 SQIVND (reference sequence). In DNA form, the CDR3 reads TGTGCCAGTAGTATAGCCCGGACATTTTCTGGGGCCAACGTCCTGACTTTC. It specifies CASSIARTFSGANVLTF.

The rearrangement uses TRBV27 and TRBJ2-1; D possibly corresponds to TRBD1 (6 bases). Trimming stripped 8 bases from V and 6 bases from J, with 23 bases between. Per germline, CDR1 MNHEY and CDR2 SMNVEV (reference sequence). The CDR3 is 16 residues long. The CDR3 loop reads CASGGIQGILGNEQFF. The CDR3, as DNA: TGTGCCAGCGGGGGAATACAGGGAATTTTGGGCAATGAGCAGTTCTTC.

V usage is TRBV11-2 and J usage is TRBJ2-7; D assignment may be TRBD1 or TRBD2 (5 bases each). Trimming pared 3 bases from V and 1 base from J, leaving 10 bases between. The CDR3 covers 14 residues. Germline values: CDR1 SGHAT, CDR2 FQNNGV. CDR3: CASSFSWGSYEQYV. Written as DNA, the CDR3 is TGTGCCAGCAGCTTCAGTTGGGGGTCCTACGAGCAGTACGTC.

The V call is TRBV11-2, the J call TRBJ2-2; 9 positions agree with TRBD1. The CDR3 consists of 16 residues. V lost 1 base, J lost 4 bases, and 4 bases stayed unmatched. Germline CDR1 SGHAT, CDR2 FQNNGV. This CDR3 reads CASSLGWTGVTGELFF. CDR3 sequence (DNA): TGTGCCAGCAGCTTAGGGTGGACAGGGGTCACCGGGGAGCTGTTTTTT. Using reference TRBV11-2 and TRBJ2-2 for the parts outside the CDR3, the full variable domain is EAGVAQSPRYKIIEKRQSVAFWCNPISGHATLYWYQQILGQGPKLLIQFQNNGVVDDSQLPKDRFSAERLKGVDSTLKIQPAKLEDSAVYLCASSLGWTGVTGELFFGEGSRLTVL.

The chain couples TRBV10-3 to TRBJ2-2; D unclear. Germline CDR1 reads ENHRY; CDR2 reads SYGVKD. The CDR3 spans 12 residues. V dropped 8 bases and J dropped 6 bases, with 10 bases sitting between them. The CDR3 here is CAIGQDAGELFF. CDR3 nucleotide sequence: TGTGCCATCGGGCAGGACGCCGGGGAGCTGTTTTTT.

This sequence joins TRBV13 and TRBJ1-2; D is unclear. With 0 bases removed from V and 7 bases from J, the gap between germline ends came to 9 bases. The CDR3 runs to 13 residues. Germline values: CDR1 PRHDT, CDR2 FYEKMQ (reference sequence). This CDR3 reads CASSLGRAGGYTF. Written as DNA, the CDR3 is TGTGCCAGCAGCTTAGGCCGGGCGGGTGGCTACACCTTC.

This sequence joins TRBV19 and TRBJ1-5, with D tentatively TRBD1 (5 bases). The CDR3 runs to 18 residues. Per the germline V gene, CDR1 is LNHDA and CDR2 is SQIVND (reference sequence). With 3 bases removed from V and 6 bases from J, the gap between germline ends came to 24 bases. Here the CDR3 DNA reads TGTGCCAGTAGTATGGCGCCTCCTCCGCGGGGTAGGGGTCAGCCCCAGCATTTT. Its translation: CASSMAPPPRGRGQPQHF.

This clone was seen only once. The chain links TRBV15 to TRBJ1-2; D gene unclear. V was pared by 3 bases and J by 4 bases, with 9 bases between. The CDR3 covers 13 residues. Looked up from germline, CDR1 is LNHNV and CDR2 is YYDKDF (reference sequence). The DNA of the CDR3 is TGTGCCACCAGCAGGGGTAGGGCCTATGGCTACACCTTC. It yields the protein CATSRGRAYGYTF. Complete variable domain (other parts from reference TRBV15 and TRBJ1-2): DAMVIQNPRYQVTQFGKPVTLSCSQTLNHNVMYWYQQKSSQAPKLLFHYYDKDFNNEADTPDNFQSRRPNTSFCFLDIRSPGLGDTAMYLCATSRGRAYGYTFGSGTRLTVV.